The table lists the clone carrying this TCR beta chain with a few counts. Its matching antigen is unknown. The germline gene is not matched at one end of the junction; a read error may be the cause. Read data end 3 residues before the CDR3 end; the end is taken from the germline J gene. Other DNA sequences in this specimen translate into the identical CDR3. This CDR3 contains 17 residues. Germline V gives CDR1 GTSNPN, CDR2 SVGIG (reference sequence). The sample originates from a study of T cell clonality in common variable immunodeficiency. The table came from immunoSEQ multiplex PCR; TCRdb's copy has only in-frame clones and leaves some out. The sample has some 45,000 clones, none seen only once; the top ten hold roughly 2.1%. Study-wide findings and caveats: Compared with healthy controls, CVID subjects showed increased TCRbeta clonality, mostly in about a third. Fewer TCRbeta clones were shared among CVID subjects than controls.

The sequencing sample was made of peripheral blood mononuclear cells. This receptor was identified in a person aged 18-70 years in good health. V is TRBV30 and J is TRBJ1-3; tentatively, D is TRBD1 (6 bases). Incomplete CDR3 DNA: TGTGCCTGGAGTTTTCGACTGACAGGACCCTCTGGAAACACA. Protein product: CAWSFRLTGPSGNT. The whole CDR3 region reads CAWSFRLTGPSGNTIYF.